This TCR beta chain was obtained from a study of T cell responses to AZD1222 COVID-19 vaccine. Produced via immunoSEQ multiplex PCR; TCRdb's table is partial and in-frame only. The table lists some 97,000 clones, roughly 91% of them singletons. Deletions cut 3 bases from V and 4 bases from J, with 12 bases between. The CDR3 contains 14 residues. Germline V gives CDR1 MDHEN, CDR2 SYDVKM. The TCR originated in an adult in good health. This chain connects TRBV28 to TRBJ2-5; TRBD1 is a possible D gene (5 bases). The material sequenced was peripheral blood, taken on day 0 of AZD1222 vaccination. CDR3 coding DNA: TGTGCCAGCAGTTTGCGACAGAGTCTAGAGACCCAGTACTTC. Its translation: CASSLRQSLETQYF.